A single TCR beta chain is shown here with its context. The protocol was immunoSEQ multiplex PCR, while the TCRdb copy is restricted to in-frame clones and leaves out a portion. The profile shows a few hundred thousand clones, 97% of them singletons. This sample is part of a study of shared clonotypes between healthy human individuals. Germline V gene data show CDR1 as SGHRS and CDR2 as YFSETQ. This CDR3 spans 14 amino acids. Deletions cut 5 bases from V and 2 bases from J, with 8 bases between. The V and J genes are TRBV5-1 and TRBJ2-6, with D perhaps TRBD1 (6 bases). Sequencing was performed on naive CD4+ T cells sorted from blood. This sample's subset: CD45RA+ positively selected. The sequence derives from a woman younger than 45 in good health. This CDR3 is CASRGAAGANVLTF. The CDR3 DNA follows: TGCGCCAGCAGGGGGGCCGCTGGGGCCAACGTCCTGACTTTC.